The 6 T cell receptor beta chains reported below all come from one sample, sequenced in a study of regulatory T cells in long-lasting Graves disease. To make TCR beta libraries, researchers used iRepertoire HTBI primers and Arm-PCR of CDR3 regions. TCRdb processed the multiplex PCR reads anew with MiXCR; each CDR3 protein has one entry. The repertoire includes almost 450,000 distinct CDR3 sequences, about 15% of them detected once, and about 10% sits in the top ten. Time point meaning: newly diagnosed GD, antithyroid drugs for less than 3 months. Generation of the TCR library employed RNA extracted from PBMCs. The sample was also linked to a second study, of T cells in Graves' hyperthyroidism and ophthalmopathy.

This specimen consisted of peripheral blood mononuclear cells (PBMCs), obtained at new diagnosis, from a patient treated with antithyroid drugs. The receptors were gathered from a woman under 40 with Graves disease.

This chain joins TRBV5-1 and TRBJ2-2; D is undetermined. CDR1 is SGHRS and CDR2 is YFSETQ in the germline V gene. The CDR3 length is 15 residues. V was pared by 1 base and J by 4 bases, with 11 bases between. CDR3 sequence reads: CASSLFPETTGELFF. CDR3 DNA: TGCGCCAGCAGCTTGTTTCCAGAGACCACCGGGGAGCTGTTTTTT.

On this clonotype itself: One end of the junction varies from germline; a read error may be responsible. The chain couples TRBV7-8 to TRBJ2-5; 9 bases match TRBD2. This CDR3 has 16 residues. The germline CDR1 and CDR2 sequences are SGHVS and FQNEAQ. CDR3 sequence: CASSQGLAGIRGAQYF. The DNA for the CDR3 is TGCGCCAGCAGCCAAGGGCTAGCGGGGATCCGGGGGGCCCAGTACTTC.

As concerns this clonotype: Relative to the germline gene, one junction end is altered; a read error may explain this. This chain uses TRBV7-7 with TRBJ2-6, with D possibly being TRBD1 (5 bases). Germline loops: CDR1 SSHAT, CDR2 FNYEAQ (reference sequence). This CDR3 comprises 14 residues. In nucleotides, the CDR3 is TGTGCTAGCAGCCCCGACAGCAATTCAGCCGTCCTGACTTTC. Protein product: CASSPDSNSAVLTF.

Here the CDR3 reads CASSPQGPRGGLEQFF. The CDR3 DNA sequence: TGCGCCAGCAGCCCCCAAGGTCCTAGGGGCGGCCTTGAGCAGTTCTTC. The chain carries TRBV4-3 and TRBJ2-1; perhaps TRBD1 as D (5 bases). Deletions cut 4 bases from V and 9 bases from J, with 22 bases between. The germline V gene has CDR1 LGHNA and CDR2 YSLEER. CDR3 length equals 16 residues.

The J gene is TRBJ1-5, the V gene TRBV12-3 or TRBV12-4; tentative D call: TRBD1 (6 bases). The CDR3 runs 17 residues. The V end was cut by 2 bases, the J end by 7 bases, with 21 bases between. CDR3 sequence: CASSLMSWAGAGQPQHF. The CDR3 DNA is TGTGCCAGCAGTTTAATGTCATGGGCGGGGGCTGGGCAGCCCCAGCATTTT.

This clonotype occurred a few times. The gene calls are TRBV24-1 and TRBJ1-2, with a possible D match to TRBD1 (6 bases). V was trimmed by 4 bases and J by 10 bases, leaving 15 bases between them. In germline, CDR1 is KGHDR, CDR2 SFDVKD. The CDR3 extends over 13 amino acids. The CDR3 sequence is CATSDRGIADYTF. The DNA for the CDR3 is TGTGCCACCAGTGACAGGGGAATCGCTGACTACACCTTC.